These 22 T cell receptor beta chains originate from one sample sequenced in a study of blood T cell repertoires in COVID-19. The protocol was immunoSEQ multiplex PCR, while the TCRdb copy is restricted to in-frame clones and leaves out a portion. The sample comprises 200,000 to 250,000 clones, roughly 85% of which are singletons, and about 2.2% rests with the top ten. The material sequenced was peripheral blood. The receptors come from a man between 25 and 39 years old who had recovered from COVID-19.

The V and J genes are TRBV6-5 and TRBJ1-2, with 9 bases identical to TRBD1. After removal of 6 bases from V and 2 bases from J, the junction contained 4 bases not matched to a gene. This CDR3 comprises 14 residues. Per germline, CDR1 MNHEY and CDR2 SVGAGI. CDR3 coding DNA: TGTGCCAGCAGCCCCGGGACAGGGAACTATGGCTACACCTTC. This gives the protein CASSPGTGNYGYTF.

The rearrangement links TRBV5-6 to TRBJ2-7; maybe TRBD1 (5 bases). Germline loops: CDR1 SGHDT, CDR2 YYEEEE. V lost 3 bases and J 5 bases, leaving 15 bases between the germline ends. The CDR3 spans 14 residues. CDR3: CASSWTSNFDEQYF. For the CDR3, the DNA is TGTGCCAGCAGCTGGACAAGCAATTTTGACGAGCAGTACTTC.

The V and J genes are TRBV29-1 and TRBJ1-1; D uncertain. V dropped 3 bases and J dropped 1 base, with 15 bases sitting between them. Germline V CDR1 and CDR2: SQVTM, ANQGSEA. This CDR3 is 15 amino acids long. This CDR3 is CSVEVFGGPNTEAFF. CDR3 sequence (DNA): TGCAGCGTTGAGGTTTTTGGCGGCCCGAACACTGAAGCTTTCTTT.

The genes are TRBV10-3 and TRBJ1-1; TRBD1 agrees at 7 bases. CDR1 is ENHRY and CDR2 is SYGVKD in the germline V gene. This CDR3 has 14 residues. V lost 4 bases to trimming and J lost 2 bases; unmatched junction nucleotides: 4. CDR3 protein: CAISGSGGNTEAFF. CDR3 coding DNA: TGTGCCATCAGTGGGTCAGGGGGAAACACTGAAGCTTTCTTT.

The rearrangement links TRBV3-1 (or the pseudogene TRBV3-2) to TRBJ1-2; no reliable D call. CDR3 size: 14 residues. Germline V gene lookup returns CDR1 LGHDT and CDR2 YNNKEL (reference sequence). Trimming left V 2 bases short and J 5 bases short, with 12 bases between. The CDR3 here is CASSQNERVYGYTF. The CDR3 DNA reads TGTGCCAGCAGCCAAAACGAGAGGGTTTATGGCTACACCTTC.

The chain joins TRBV15 to TRBJ2-5, with TRBD2 identical over 8 bases. The V and J ends lost 1 base and 4 bases, in that order; junction bases with no gene match: 2. The CDR3 contains 14 residues. The germline gives CDR1 LNHNV, CDR2 YYDKDF (reference sequence). CDR3 protein: CATSRGSGGETQYF. The DNA of the CDR3 is TGTGCCACCAGCAGAGGGAGCGGGGGAGAGACCCAGTACTTC. The entire variable domain, with the rest obtained from reference TRBV15 and TRBJ2-5, is as follows: DAMVIQNPRYQVTQFGKPVTLSCSQTLNHNVMYWYQQKSSQAPKLLFHYYDKDFNNEADTPDNFQSRRPNTSFCFLDIRSPGLGDTAMYLCATSRGSGGETQYFGPGTRLLVL.

V is TRBV3-1 (or the pseudogene TRBV3-2) and J is TRBJ1-1, with a weak D call TRBD1 (5 bases). Germline V lookup: CDR1 LGHDT, CDR2 YNNKEL (reference sequence). The CDR3 covers 14 residues. Trimming pared 1 base from V and 1 base from J, leaving 7 bases between. In DNA, the CDR3 is TGTGCCAGCAGCCAAGGAAGGGGGAACACTGAAGCTTTCTTT. This translates into CASSQGRGNTEAFF.

This CDR3 reads CASEDRGDTQYF. In DNA, the CDR3 is TGCGCCAGCGAGGATAGGGGGGATACGCAGTATTTT. This chain connects TRBV10-2 to TRBJ2-3; D possibly corresponds to TRBD1 (6 bases). From germline, CDR1 is WSHSY and CDR2 SAAADI. The CDR3 has 12 residues. V dropped 8 bases and J dropped 6 bases, with 12 bases sitting between them.

The chain carries TRBV19 and TRBJ2-7, with a weak D call TRBD2 (5 bases). Germline loops: CDR1 LNHDA, CDR2 SQIVND (reference sequence). Trimming shortened V by 4 bases and J by 5 bases, and 12 bases separated the two germline ends. The CDR3 extends over 13 amino acids. This chain's CDR3 is CASSKRRGHEQYF. CDR3 DNA sequence: TGTGCCAGTAGTAAAAGGAGAGGGCACGAGCAGTACTTC.

This clone was counted a few times. This rearrangement joins TRBV19 to TRBJ1-1, with TRBD1 as a possible D gene (5 bases). CDR1 is LNHDA, CDR2 SQIVND, per germline (reference sequence). CDR3 length: 14 residues. The V and J ends lost 7 bases and 5 bases respectively, with 17 bases between them. The CDR3 region is CASNPGDWGTEAFF. The CDR3 coding sequence is TGTGCCAGTAACCCTGGGGACTGGGGGACTGAAGCTTTCTTT.

The chain carries TRBV6-6 and TRBJ2-7; no firm D call. The CDR3 spans 12 residues. V lost 5 bases, J lost 5 bases, and 10 bases lay in between. CDR1 is MNHNY, CDR2 SVGAGI, per germline (reference sequence). CDR3 nucleotides: TGTGCCAGCAGTCGCGTAGCCCACGAGCAGTACTTC. Amino acid sequence: CASSRVAHEQYF.

The CDR3 DNA follows: TGTGCCACCAGCAGATACCGGGACCCGGGGGCAGATACGCAGTATTTT. As protein: CATSRYRDPGADTQYF. The V and J genes are TRBV15 and TRBJ2-3; perhaps TRBD2 as D (6 bases). Germline assignment: CDR1 LNHNV and CDR2 YYDKDF (reference sequence). CDR3 length: 16 residues. Deletions cut 2 bases from V and 4 bases from J, with 16 bases between.

The J gene is TRBJ1-4, the V gene TRBV6-5, with D maybe TRBD1 (6 bases). CDR1 and CDR2 (germline): MNHEY, SVGAGI. This CDR3 has 15 amino acids. V was cut by 3 bases and J by 4 bases, with 12 bases left in between. The CDR3 nucleotides read TGTGCCAGCAGTTATTCCGGGACAAATAATGAAAAACTGTTTTTT. Translated, it gives CASSYSGTNNEKLFF.

The genes are TRBV3-1 (or the pseudogene TRBV3-2) and TRBJ2-3; 8 bases are shared with TRBD2. J gave up 4 bases and V 6 bases, and 9 bases lay outside the gene matches. The germline V gene encodes CDR1 LGHDT and CDR2 YNNKEL (reference sequence). The CDR3 contains 15 residues. The CDR3 DNA is TGTGCCAGCAGAGCGGGACTAGGATTCGCAGATACGCAGTATTTT. This codes for CASRAGLGFADTQYF.

V usage is TRBV5-6 and J usage is TRBJ1-6; no firm D call. The length of the CDR3 is 15 residues. The ends were cut back, 2 bases at V and 0 bases at J, with 6 bases in the middle. The V gene's germline CDR1 is SGHDT and CDR2 YYEEEE. The DNA of the CDR3 is TGTGCCAGCAGCTTCCCCAGCTCCTATAATTCACCCCTCCACTTT. It translates to CASSFPSSYNSPLHF.

The V call is TRBV5-1, the J call TRBJ2-7, with TRBD2 matching over 13 bases. Germline CDR1 SGHRS, CDR2 YFSETQ. The junction had 1 base not matched to a gene; V was cut back by 0 bases and J by 1 base. CDR3 length: 16 amino acids. In nucleotides, the CDR3 is TGCGCCAGCAGCTTGGTGACTAGCGGGGGGTCCTACGAGCAGTACTTC. Protein: CASSLVTSGGSYEQYF.

The rearrangement uses TRBV4-1 and TRBJ2-2, with a tentative D call TRBD1 (5 bases). The germline gives CDR1 MGHRA, CDR2 YSYEKL. The CDR3 has 15 residues. V gave up 4 bases and J gave up 1 base, with 10 bases separating them. DNA of the CDR3: TGCGCCAGCAGCCCTCAGACAGTGAACACCGGGGAGCTGTTTTTT. Its protein product is CASSPQTVNTGELFF.

The V call is TRBV30, the J call TRBJ2-5, with a tentative D call TRBD1 (6 bases). The germline V and J ends were trimmed by 4 bases and 1 base, with 13 bases remaining between them. From germline, CDR1 is GTSNPN and CDR2 SVGIG (reference sequence). This CDR3 comprises 14 residues. This CDR3 reads CAWTGWGLQETQYF. CDR3 nucleotide sequence: TGTGCCTGGACAGGGTGGGGGCTCCAAGAGACCCAGTACTTC.

The genes are TRBV5-1 and TRBJ1-1, with no clear D. The V gene's germline CDR1 is SGHRS and CDR2 YFSETQ. The CDR3 contains 14 residues. V dropped 0 bases and J dropped 4 bases, with 10 bases sitting between them. Here the CDR3 reads CASSLGQRITEAFF. CDR3 nucleotides: TGCGCCAGCAGCTTGGGGCAGCGAATCACTGAAGCTTTCTTT.

This chain joins TRBV4-2 and TRBJ2-7; D might be TRBD1 (5 bases). Trimming cost V 0 bases and J 3 bases, with 9 bases left between them. This CDR3 spans 14 amino acids. The germline gives CDR1 LGHNA, CDR2 YNFKEQ. CDR3 coding DNA: TGTGCCAGCAGCCAAGATTTGGGGCACTACGAGCAGTACTTC. As protein: CASSQDLGHYEQYF.

The V call is TRBV3-1 (or the pseudogene TRBV3-2), the J call TRBJ1-2, with D possibly TRBD1 on 5 matching bases. Germline loops: CDR1 LGHDT, CDR2 YNNKEL (reference sequence). V was pared by 3 bases and J by 6 bases, with 14 bases between. The CDR3 totals 14 residues. CDR3 region: CASSQVIGEDGYTF. The CDR3 DNA sequence: TGTGCCAGCAGCCAGGTTATAGGGGAGGATGGCTACACCTTC.

The gene calls are TRBV5-1 and TRBJ2-7; 8 nucleotides line up with TRBD2. The CDR3 sequence is 15 residues long. The germline CDR1 and CDR2 sequences are SGHRS and YFSETQ. V was pared by 0 bases and J by 2 bases, with 4 bases of the junction left unmatched. The CDR3 nucleotides read TGCGCCAGCAGCTTGGCCGGGGGGGCAACCTACGAGCAGTACTTC. Its protein is CASSLAGGATYEQYF.